This T cell receptor beta chain was identified in a study of identical twins. Study results and limitations: The presence of invariant MAIT and iNKT cells could partly confound analyses of zero-insertion sequences.

The sample holds a few counts of this clonotype. Its target is not known. Template switching supplied a universal primer site; unique molecular identifiers were carried on the cDNA. TCRdb re-analysed the 5' RACE reads in MiXCR, keeping a single row per CDR3 protein. The data show some 900,000 distinct CDR3 sequences, 9% to 15% seen once. The data were also submitted as part of a second study, on yellow fever vaccine responses in identical twins.

Material: PBMCs. This clonotype was obtained from a woman aged 18-30 years in good health.

The CDR3 here is CASSVTTSGVNTGELFF. CDR3 DNA: TGTGCCAGCAGCGTGACCACTAGCGGGGTTAACACCGGGGAGCTGTTTTTT. The J gene is TRBJ2-2, the V gene TRBV9, with 10 positions matching TRBD2. The length of the CDR3 is 17 residues. Germline V CDR1 and CDR2: SGDLS, YYNGEE. Losses at the gene ends were 2 bases for V and 2 bases for J; bases not matched to a gene: 6. The full variable domain, rest sourced from reference TRBV9 and TRBJ2-2, is DSGVTQTPKHLITATGQRVTLRCSPRSGDLSVYWYQQSLDQGLQFLIQYYNGEERAKGNILERFSAQQFPDLHSELNLSSLELGDSALYFCASSVTTSGVNTGELFFGEGSRLTVL.